The 21 T cell receptor beta chains reported below all come from one sample, sequenced in a study of shared clonotypes between healthy human individuals. The protocol was immunoSEQ multiplex PCR, while the TCRdb copy is restricted to in-frame clones and leaves out a portion. The table has approximately 980,000 clones, approximately 80% seen once. The specimen sequenced was memory CD4+ T cells sorted from blood. Stated subset: CD45RA-negative fraction. The receptor set was obtained from a man between 18 and 35 years old in good health.

The chain couples TRBV6-5 to TRBJ2-3; TRBD2 is a possible D gene (6 bases). CDR1 and CDR2 (germline): MNHEY, SVGAGI. The CDR3 is 15 residues long. Trimming left V 2 bases short and J 6 bases short, with 15 bases between. CDR3 nucleotides: TGTGCCAGCAGTTACCCAGCGGGCGGCGTGGATACGCAGTATTTT. Its translation is CASSYPAGGVDTQYF.

This clone was seen just once. This sequence joins TRBV11-2 and TRBJ2-1; tentative D call: TRBD1 (5 bases). The V end lost 4 bases, the J end lost 6 bases, and 13 bases lay between the germline ends. The CDR3 extends over 14 amino acids. The germline CDR1 and CDR2 sequences are SGHAT and FQNNGV. The CDR3 DNA is TGTGCCAGCAGCTCGACCTTTGACAGCAATGAGCAGTTCTTC. Its translation: CASSSTFDSNEQFF. The full variable domain, with the rest looked up from reference TRBV11-2 and TRBJ2-1, is EAGVAQSPRYKIIEKRQSVAFWCNPISGHATLYWYQQILGQGPKLLIQFQNNGVVDDSQLPKDRFSAERLKGVDSTLKIQPAKLEDSAVYLCASSSTFDSNEQFFGPGTRLTVL.

V is TRBV5-4 and J is TRBJ1-3; tentative D call: TRBD1 (6 bases). Germline V gives CDR1 SGHNT, CDR2 YYREEE (reference sequence). The CDR3 is 15 residues long. The V gene lost 4 bases and the J gene lost 4 bases, with 15 bases spanning the gap. The CDR3 loop is CASSLRGAHGNTIYF. In DNA, the CDR3 is TGTGCCAGCAGCCTGAGGGGGGCGCACGGAAACACCATATATTTT. The full variable domain, with the rest looked up from reference TRBV5-4 and TRBJ1-3, is ETGVTQSPTHLIKTRGQQVTLRCSSQSGHNTVSWYQQALGQGPQFIFQYYREEENGRGNFPPRFSGLQFPNYSSELNVNALELDDSALYLCASSLRGAHGNTIYFGEGSWLTVV.

Notes on this clone: Other DNA variants within this sample encode the same CDR3. The V call is TRBV30, the J call TRBJ1-5; D is undetermined. Looked up from germline, CDR1 is GTSNPN and CDR2 is SVGIG (reference sequence). V shed 0 bases and J shed 0 bases, with 3 bases lying between them. The CDR3 sequence is 13 residues long. In DNA, the CDR3 is TGTGCCTGGAGTGTCAATAGCAATCAGCCCCAGCATTTT. Amino acid sequence: CAWSVNSNQPQHF. The full variable domain, with the rest looked up from reference TRBV30 and TRBJ1-5, is SQTIHQWPATLVQPVGSPLSLECTVEGTSNPNLYWYRQAAGRGLQLLFYSVGIGQISSEVPQNLSASRPQDRQFILSSKKLLLSDSGFYLCAWSVNSNQPQHFGDGTRLSIL.

The chain carries TRBV19 and TRBJ2-1; 15 nucleotides line up with TRBD2. The CDR3 loop spans 20 amino acids. V dropped 1 base and J dropped 4; count of bases not matched to a gene: 11. The germline CDR1 and CDR2 sequences are LNHDA and SQIVND (reference sequence). The CDR3 reads CASSIGVGTSGRRSYNEQFF. CDR3 in DNA: TGTGCCAGTAGTATAGGAGTAGGGACTAGCGGGAGGAGGAGTTACAATGAGCAGTTCTTC.

This chain uses TRBV4-3 with TRBJ2-5; D is undetermined. The germline V gene encodes CDR1 LGHNA and CDR2 YSLEER. The length of the CDR3 is 13 residues. The germline V and J ends were trimmed by 1 base and 5 bases, with 8 bases remaining between them. The CDR3 coding sequence is TGCGCCAGCAGCCAAGGTCCGCGGGAGACCCAGTACTTC. Amino acid sequence: CASSQGPRETQYF.

This chain connects TRBV5-1 to TRBJ2-2; D is ambiguous. Germline lookup yields CDR1 SGHRS and CDR2 YFSETQ. The CDR3 spans 15 residues. V shed 2 bases and J shed 3 bases, with 11 bases lying between them. Here the CDR3 reads CASSFGEIYTGELFF. CDR3 sequence (DNA): TGCGCCAGCAGCTTTGGGGAAATATACACCGGGGAGCTGTTTTTT. Together with reference TRBV5-1 and TRBJ2-2, the CDR3 gives the full variable domain: KAGVTQTPRYLIKTRGQQVTLSCSPISGHRSVSWYQQTPGQGLQFLFEYFSETQRNKGNFPGRFSGRQFSNSRSEMNVSTLELGDSALYLCASSFGEIYTGELFFGEGSRLTVL.

V gene TRBV7-2 combines with J gene TRBJ1-2; D ambiguous. Trimming stripped 1 base from V and 6 bases from J, with 9 bases between. CDR1 and CDR2 from the germline V gene are SGHTA and FQGNSA. This CDR3 spans 13 amino acids. In DNA form, the CDR3 reads TGTGCCAGCAGCTTAGTACAGAGAGATGGCTACACCTTC. Protein: CASSLVQRDGYTF.

The chain uses TRBV6-1 and TRBJ2-2, with a weak D call TRBD2 (5 bases). In germline, CDR1 is MNHNS, CDR2 SASEGT. The germline V and J ends were trimmed by 4 bases and 5 bases, with 11 bases remaining between them. The CDR3 totals 14 residues. The CDR3 reads CASSAVRGTGELFF. The CDR3, as DNA: TGTGCCAGCAGTGCCGTCCGAGGGACCGGGGAGCTGTTTTTT.

V and J are TRBV12-5 and TRBJ1-1; D ambiguous. CDR1 is LGHNT, CDR2 FRNRAP, per germline. This CDR3 comprises 13 residues. Deletions cut 3 bases from V and 0 bases from J, with 5 bases between. The CDR3 spells CASGLGMNTEAFF. As DNA, the CDR3 is TGTGCTAGTGGTTTAGGAATGAACACTGAAGCTTTCTTT.

The V call is TRBV6-5, the J call TRBJ2-2; 7 bases fit TRBD2. The junction had 8 bases not matched to a gene; V was cut back by 6 bases and J by 7 bases. This CDR3 region has 14 residues. Germline V gene lookup returns CDR1 MNHEY and CDR2 SVGAGI. The CDR3, as DNA: TGTGCCAGCAGCCTAACTAGCGACGGCGGGGAGCTGTTTTTT. It yields the protein CASSLTSDGGELFF.

V is TRBV5-6 and J is TRBJ2-5; D remains ambiguous. The CDR3 runs 13 residues. The germline gives CDR1 SGHDT, CDR2 YYEEEE. V lost 1 base and J lost 2, with 6 bases in between. CDR3 in DNA: TGTGCCAGCAGCTTGCAGGTTCAAGAGACCCAGTACTTC. Translating gives CASSLQVQETQYF.

The J gene is TRBJ2-1, the V gene TRBV5-1, with 7 bases matching TRBD2. The V gene's germline CDR1 is SGHRS and CDR2 YFSETQ. CDR3 length: 16 amino acids. Germline trimming cut 9 bases from V and 0 bases from J; bases unmatched to any gene: 12. This CDR3 is CATRLGGGNSYNEQFF. The CDR3 DNA is TGCGCCACCCGGCTGGGGGGAGGGAACTCCTACAATGAGCAGTTCTTC.

The chain joins TRBV12-5 to TRBJ2-7; D remains unclear. The CDR3 covers 14 residues. Looked up from germline, CDR1 is LGHNT and CDR2 is FRNRAP. The V end lost 1 base, the J end lost 6 bases, and 13 bases lay between the germline ends. The CDR3 protein is CASGLGIEAAEQYF. CDR3 DNA sequence: TGTGCTAGTGGTTTGGGTATAGAAGCTGCCGAGCAGTACTTC.

This sequence joins TRBV6-1 and TRBJ2-5; 7 nucleotides match TRBD1. V was clipped by 8 bases and J by 5 bases; unmatched bases: 5. From germline, CDR1 is MNHNS and CDR2 SASEGT. This CDR3 is built from 12 residues. CDR3 amino acids: CASQTGTETQYF. CDR3 nucleotides: TGTGCCAGCCAGACAGGGACGGAGACCCAGTACTTC.

This chain connects TRBV5-1 to TRBJ2-3; D unresolved. The CDR3 totals 12 residues. Germline CDR1 reads SGHRS; CDR2 reads YFSETQ. V lost 5 bases to trimming and J lost 8 bases, with 12 bases between them. CDR3 protein: CASREQGGTQYF. The CDR3 coding sequence is TGCGCCAGCAGGGAACAAGGCGGTACGCAGTATTTT.

The chain is built from TRBV5-1 and TRBJ1-4, with 10 bases fitting TRBD1. V shed 4 bases and J 4 bases; nucleotides not matched to a gene: 1. The CDR3 sequence is 14 residues long. Germline V gene sequence: CDR1 SGHRS, CDR2 YFSETQ. CDR3 loop: CASSRDRGNEKLFF. The CDR3 DNA reads as TGCGCCAGCAGCCGGGACAGGGGTAATGAAAAACTGTTTTTT.

V is TRBV14 and J is TRBJ2-1; 9 bases map to TRBD2. The CDR3 is made up of 15 amino acids. Germline assignment: CDR1 SGHDN and CDR2 FVKESK. V shed 1 base and J 4 bases; nucleotides not matched to a gene: 2. DNA for the CDR3: TGTGCCAGCAGCCAAGGGACTAGCGTGTACAATGAGCAGTTCTTC. Protein product: CASSQGTSVYNEQFF.

V gene TRBV30 combines with J gene TRBJ1-2; TRBD1 aligns across 9 bases. The CDR3 covers 13 residues. The germline V gene has CDR1 GTSNPN and CDR2 SVGIG (reference sequence). Trimming at V came to 1 base and at J to 6 bases, leaving 3 bases not matched to a gene. CDR3 amino acids: CAWSADRGNGYTF. CDR3 coding DNA: TGTGCCTGGAGTGCGGACAGGGGAAATGGCTACACCTTC.

The gene calls are TRBV6-1 and TRBJ2-2; perhaps TRBD1 as D (6 bases). The length of the CDR3 is 15 residues. Germline V lookup: CDR1 MNHNS, CDR2 SASEGT. Trimming took 7 bases from V and 6 from J, leaving 18 bases between them. The CDR3 reads CASTKTQGRAGELFF. In DNA form, the CDR3 reads TGTGCCAGCACGAAGACACAGGGACGGGCCGGGGAGCTGTTTTTT.

This clone was counted a few times. The chain carries TRBV11-2 and TRBJ2-2, with D unclear. V was pared by 1 base and J by 3 bases, with 6 bases between. Germline lookup yields CDR1 SGHAT and CDR2 FQNNGV. The CDR3 covers 14 residues. Here the CDR3 reads CASSLATYTGELFF. The CDR3 nucleotides are TGTGCCAGCAGCTTAGCCACCTACACCGGGGAGCTGTTTTTT.